The T cell receptor beta chain under discussion was sequenced for a study of T cell responses to AZD1222 COVID-19 vaccine. General observations from the study: Spike-specific TCR breadth and depth were elevated following two AZD1222 doses. Females outnumbered males among donors, who were mostly white British; clonal diversity was possibly underestimated. Just a handful of people given AZD1222 tested seropositive at baseline.

With regard to this clone: What it binds is not known.

CDR3 length equals 15 residues. V lost 5 bases and J 7 bases, leaving 18 bases between the germline ends. CDR1 is MNHEY, CDR2 SVGAGI, per germline. Profiled with immunoSEQ multiplex PCR; TCRdb holds only in-frame clones, not every one. The data contain some 170,000 clones, approximately 94% of them singletons. The chain employs TRBV6-5 and TRBJ2-1; D gene ambiguous. The sequence was obtained from an adult who received the AZD1222 COVID-19 vaccine. The input for sequencing was peripheral blood, taken 28 days after the second AZD1222 dose. DNA of the CDR3: TGTGCCAGCAGTCTTCCGGGTAGCTTAGGGAATGAGCAGTTCTTC. Amino acids: CASSLPGSLGNEQFF.